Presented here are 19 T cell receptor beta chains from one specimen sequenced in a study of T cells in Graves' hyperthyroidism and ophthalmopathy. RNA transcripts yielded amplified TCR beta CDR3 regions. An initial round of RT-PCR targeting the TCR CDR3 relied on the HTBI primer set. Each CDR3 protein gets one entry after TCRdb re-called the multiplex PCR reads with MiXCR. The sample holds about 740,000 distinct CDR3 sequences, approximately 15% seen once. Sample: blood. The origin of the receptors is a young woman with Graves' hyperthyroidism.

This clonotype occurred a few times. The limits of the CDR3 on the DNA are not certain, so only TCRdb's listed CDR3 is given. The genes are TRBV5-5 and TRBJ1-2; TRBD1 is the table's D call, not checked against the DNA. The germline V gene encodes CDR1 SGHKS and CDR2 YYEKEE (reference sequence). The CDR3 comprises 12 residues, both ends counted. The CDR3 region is CASSLGVGGGTF.

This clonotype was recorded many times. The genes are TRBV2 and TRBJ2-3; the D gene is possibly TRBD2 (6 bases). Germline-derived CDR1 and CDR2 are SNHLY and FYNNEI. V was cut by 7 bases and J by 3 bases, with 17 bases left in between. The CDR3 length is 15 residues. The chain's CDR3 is CASTPDWGGTDTQYF. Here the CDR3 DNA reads TGTGCCAGCACCCCAGACTGGGGAGGAACAGATACGCAGTATTTT.

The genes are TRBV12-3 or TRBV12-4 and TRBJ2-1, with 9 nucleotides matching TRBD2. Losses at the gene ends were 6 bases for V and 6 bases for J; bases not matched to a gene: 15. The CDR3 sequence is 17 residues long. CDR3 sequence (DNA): TGTGCCAGCAGCACCCACCAGGGACTAGCTAAGGGCAATGAGCAGTTCTTC. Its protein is CASSTHQGLAKGNEQFF.

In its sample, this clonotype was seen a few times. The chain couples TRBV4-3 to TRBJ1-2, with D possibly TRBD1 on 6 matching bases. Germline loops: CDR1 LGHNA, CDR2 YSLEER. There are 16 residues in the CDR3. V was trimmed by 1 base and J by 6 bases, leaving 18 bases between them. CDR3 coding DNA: TGCGCCAGCAGCCAAGCCGGGACATTCCCAGGGGATGGCTACACCTTC. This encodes CASSQAGTFPGDGYTF.

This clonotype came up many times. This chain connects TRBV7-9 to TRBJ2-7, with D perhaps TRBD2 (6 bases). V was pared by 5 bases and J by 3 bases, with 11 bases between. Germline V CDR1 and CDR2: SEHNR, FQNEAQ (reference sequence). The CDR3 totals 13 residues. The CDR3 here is CASSGDGGYEQYF. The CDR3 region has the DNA TGTGCCAGCAGCGGGGACGGGGGCTACGAGCAGTACTTC.

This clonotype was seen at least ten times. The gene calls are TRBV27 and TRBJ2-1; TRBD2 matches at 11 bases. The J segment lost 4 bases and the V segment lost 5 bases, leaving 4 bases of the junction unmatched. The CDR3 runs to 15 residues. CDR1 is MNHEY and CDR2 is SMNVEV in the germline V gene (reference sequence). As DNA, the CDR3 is TGTGCCAGCAGTGACGGGACTAGCGGATACAATGAGCAGTTCTTC. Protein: CASSDGTSGYNEQFF.

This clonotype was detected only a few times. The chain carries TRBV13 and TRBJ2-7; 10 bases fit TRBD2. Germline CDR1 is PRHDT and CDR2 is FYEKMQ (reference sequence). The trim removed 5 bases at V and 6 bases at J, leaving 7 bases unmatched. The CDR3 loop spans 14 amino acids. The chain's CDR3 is CASSPLAGVTEQYF. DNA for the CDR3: TGTGCCAGCAGCCCCCTAGCGGGAGTTACCGAGCAGTACTTC.

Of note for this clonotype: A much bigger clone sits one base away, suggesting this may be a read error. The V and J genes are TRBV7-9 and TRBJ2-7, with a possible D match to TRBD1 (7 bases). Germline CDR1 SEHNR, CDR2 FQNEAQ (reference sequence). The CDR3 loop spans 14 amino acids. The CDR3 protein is CASILGQEGNEQCF. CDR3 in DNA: TGTGCCAGCATCCTAGGACAGGAGGGGAACGAGCAGTGCTTC.

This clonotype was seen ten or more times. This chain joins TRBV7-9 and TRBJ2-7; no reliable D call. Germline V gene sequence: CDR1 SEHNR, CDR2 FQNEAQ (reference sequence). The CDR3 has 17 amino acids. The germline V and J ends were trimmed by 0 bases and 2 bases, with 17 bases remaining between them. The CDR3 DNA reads TGTGCCAGCAGCTTAGCGCCTGTTGGGGTACTTACCTACGAGCAGTACTTC. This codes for CASSLAPVGVLTYEQYF.

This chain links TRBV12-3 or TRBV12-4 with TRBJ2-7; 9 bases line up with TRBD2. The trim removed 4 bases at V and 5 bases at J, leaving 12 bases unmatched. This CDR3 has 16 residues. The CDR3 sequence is CASSSRGSGSFNEQYF. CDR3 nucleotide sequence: TGTGCCAGCAGTTCGCGGGGTAGCGGGAGTTTCAACGAGCAGTACTTC.

The CDR3 spells CASSGGTGAIEQFF. The CDR3 DNA is TGTGCCAGTAGTGGAGGGACAGGGGCGATTGAGCAGTTCTTC. This chain links TRBV19 with TRBJ2-1, with TRBD1 identical over 10 bases. From germline, CDR1 is LNHDA and CDR2 SQIVND (reference sequence). The CDR3 extends over 14 amino acids. After removal of 5 bases from V and 9 bases from J, the junction contained 7 bases not matched to a gene.

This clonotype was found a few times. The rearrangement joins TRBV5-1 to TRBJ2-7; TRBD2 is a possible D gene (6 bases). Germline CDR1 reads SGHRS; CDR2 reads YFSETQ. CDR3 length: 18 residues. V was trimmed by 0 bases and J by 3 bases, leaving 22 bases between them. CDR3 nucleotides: TGCGCCAGCAGCTTGGAGACAGACACTAGCTTCTTTGTCTACGAGCAGTACTTC. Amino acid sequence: CASSLETDTSFFVYEQYF.

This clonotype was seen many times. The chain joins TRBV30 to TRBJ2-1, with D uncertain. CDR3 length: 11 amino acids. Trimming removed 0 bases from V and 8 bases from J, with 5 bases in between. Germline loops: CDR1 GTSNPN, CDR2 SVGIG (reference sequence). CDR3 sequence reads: CAWSVRHEQFF. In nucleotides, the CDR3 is TGTGCCTGGAGTGTACGGCATGAGCAGTTCTTC.

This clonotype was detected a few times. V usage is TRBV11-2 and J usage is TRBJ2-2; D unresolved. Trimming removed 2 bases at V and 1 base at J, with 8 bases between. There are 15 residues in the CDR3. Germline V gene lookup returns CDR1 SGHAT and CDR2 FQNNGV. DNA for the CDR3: TGTGCCAGCAGCTTATTACTGCGGAACACCGGGGAGCTGTTTTTT. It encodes CASSLLLRNTGELFF. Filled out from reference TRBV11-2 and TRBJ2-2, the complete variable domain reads EAGVAQSPRYKIIEKRQSVAFWCNPISGHATLYWYQQILGQGPKLLIQFQNNGVVDDSQLPKDRFSAERLKGVDSTLKIQPAKLEDSAVYLCASSLLLRNTGELFFGEGSRLTVL.

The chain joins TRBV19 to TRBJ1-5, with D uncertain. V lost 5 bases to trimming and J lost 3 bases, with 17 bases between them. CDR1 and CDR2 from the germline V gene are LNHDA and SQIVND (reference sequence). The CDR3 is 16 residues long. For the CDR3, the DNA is TGTGCCAGTAGTCCCCAAAACAAAGGAGCCAATCAGCCCCAGCATTTT. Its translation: CASSPQNKGANQPQHF. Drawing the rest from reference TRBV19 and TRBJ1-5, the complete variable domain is DGGITQSPKYLFRKEGQNVTLSCEQNLNHDAMYWYRQDPGQGLRLIYYSQIVNDFQKGDIAEGYSVSREKKESFPLTVTSAQKNPTAFYLCASSPQNKGANQPQHFGDGTRLSIL.

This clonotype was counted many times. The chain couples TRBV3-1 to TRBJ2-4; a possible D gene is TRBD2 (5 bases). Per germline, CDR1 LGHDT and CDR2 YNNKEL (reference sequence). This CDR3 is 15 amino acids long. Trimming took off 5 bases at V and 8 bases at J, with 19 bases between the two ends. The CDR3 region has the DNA TGTGCCAGCAGCGAATTGACGGGGAGCCTTGACATTCAGTACTTC. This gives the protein CASSELTGSLDIQYF.

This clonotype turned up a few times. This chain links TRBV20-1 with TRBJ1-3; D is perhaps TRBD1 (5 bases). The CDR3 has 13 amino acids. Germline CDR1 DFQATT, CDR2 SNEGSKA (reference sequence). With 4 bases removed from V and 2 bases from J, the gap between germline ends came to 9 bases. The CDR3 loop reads CSANRLPGNTIYF. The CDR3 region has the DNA TGCAGTGCTAACAGGCTCCCTGGAAACACCATATATTTT.

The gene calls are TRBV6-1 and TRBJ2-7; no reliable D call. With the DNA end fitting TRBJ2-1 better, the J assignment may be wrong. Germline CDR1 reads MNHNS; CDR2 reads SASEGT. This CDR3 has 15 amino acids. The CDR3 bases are TGTGCCAGCAGCCTACAGACCTCGGTCTGGTACGAGCAGTTCTTC. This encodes CASSLQTSVWYEQFF.

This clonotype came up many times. The CDR3, as DNA: TGTGCCAGCAGCTTAGTTGTCCGGGAGAACACCGGGGAGCTGTTTTTT. Its translation is CASSLVVRENTGELFF. The chain carries TRBV11-2 and TRBJ2-2; the D gene is possibly TRBD2 (5 bases). CDR3 length: 16 residues. Germline CDR1 SGHAT, CDR2 FQNNGV. Trimming cost V 1 base and J 1 base, with 10 bases left between them.